This section outlines one TCR beta chain sequence together with its context. Its antigen is not known. The sample comes from a study of T cell responses to AZD1222 COVID-19 vaccine. Overall study results and limits: Unmutated variant regions are reportedly targeted by nearly half of spike-specific TCRs. Spike regions recognized by vaccine-associated CD4 TCRs spanned the protein, led by 160-218 and 743-854. When two AZD1222 doses had been given, Spike-specific TCR breadth and depth rose. Baseline serostatus was positive in only a handful of AZD1222 recipients.

Profiled with immunoSEQ multiplex PCR; TCRdb holds only in-frame clones, not every one. Of fewer than 95,000 clones in the sample, approximately 91% are singletons; the top ten hold roughly 5%. The germline gives CDR1 SQVTM, CDR2 ANQGSEA. There are 12 residues in the CDR3. Deletions cut 4 bases from V and 1 base from J, with 7 bases between. The gene calls are TRBV29-1 and TRBJ1-1; D is ambiguous. This receptor was obtained from an adult who received the AZD1222 COVID-19 vaccine. The sequences come from peripheral blood, collected 28 days after the second AZD1222 dose. CDR3 sequence: CSVATANTEAFF. In DNA form, the CDR3 reads TGCAGCGTTGCTACAGCGAACACTGAAGCTTTCTTT.